This T cell receptor beta chain stems from a study of CD8 T cells in Susac syndrome. Per the germline V gene, CDR1 is LGHNA and CDR2 is YNFKEQ. This CDR3 has 16 residues. V was pared by 4 bases and J by 1 base, with 15 bases between. In blood CD8+ and CD4+ T cells, TCR beta underwent sequencing. Relapsing-remitting disease, either stable or active, was present in the treatment-naive patients who were the multiple sclerosis controls. Random hexamers were used to reverse transcribe the RNA input (about 0.45 to 1 ug). TCRdb ran MiXCR on the immunoSEQ multiplex PCR reads and lists one entry per CDR3 protein. This sample carries roughly 120,000 distinct CDR3 sequences, around 94% of them seen once, and the ten largest clones take 0.1% to 0.15%.

Sequenced: CD4+ T cells from PBMCs. This clonotype was obtained from a human donor with multiple sclerosis. The chain recombines TRBV4-2 with TRBJ2-3, with D perhaps matching TRBD2 (5 bases). Here the CDR3 DNA reads TGTGCCAGCAGCCCCTCCCGCGGGTCCGGCACAGATACGCAGTATTTT. Amino acid sequence: CASSPSRGSGTDTQYF.